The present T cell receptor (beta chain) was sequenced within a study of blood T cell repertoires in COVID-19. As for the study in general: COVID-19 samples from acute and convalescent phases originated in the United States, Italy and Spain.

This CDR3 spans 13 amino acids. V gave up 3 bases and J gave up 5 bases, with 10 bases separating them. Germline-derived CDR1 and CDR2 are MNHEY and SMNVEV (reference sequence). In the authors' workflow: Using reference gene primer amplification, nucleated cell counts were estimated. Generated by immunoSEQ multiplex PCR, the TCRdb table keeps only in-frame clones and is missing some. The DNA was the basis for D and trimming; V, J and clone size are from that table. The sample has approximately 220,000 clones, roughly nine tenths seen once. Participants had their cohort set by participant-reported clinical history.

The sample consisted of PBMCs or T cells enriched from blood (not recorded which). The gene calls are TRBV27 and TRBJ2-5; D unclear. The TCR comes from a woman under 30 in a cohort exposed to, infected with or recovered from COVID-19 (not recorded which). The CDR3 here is CASSLVFEETQYF. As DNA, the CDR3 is TGTGCCAGCAGTTTGGTGTTTGAGGAGACCCAGTACTTC.